This T cell receptor beta chain comes out of a study of Graves' ophthalmopathy and Graves' hyperthyroidism. Transcripts of RNA were the source for amplifying TCR beta CDR3 regions. An opening RT-PCR round employed HTBI primers and preceded a second-round multiplex PCR. Each CDR3 protein gets one entry after TCRdb re-called the multiplex PCR reads with MiXCR. The sample consists of 400,000 or so distinct CDR3 sequences, 15% of them appearing once. The CDR3 has 15 amino acids. The trim removed 5 bases at V and 4 bases at J, leaving 5 bases unmatched. This clonotype was seen more than once but under ten times. Its specificity is not known. Study conclusions and caveats: It was with 70.59% sensitivity and around 72% specificity that the model predicted ophthalmopathy progression.

This clonotype originated in a woman between 18 and 29 years old with stable Graves' hyperthyroidism. This chain uses TRBV12-3 or TRBV12-4 with TRBJ2-1; 10 bases line up with TRBD2. The specimen was peripheral blood. As DNA, the CDR3 is TGTGCCAGCAGTATTAGCGGGGGGCAGTACAATGAGCAGTTCTTC. Amino acid sequence: CASSISGGQYNEQFF.